A single sample is the source of the 32 T cell receptor beta chains below, sequenced in a study of identical twins. A single record per CDR3 protein comes from TCRdb applying MiXCR to the 5' RACE reads. Here the sample spans around 370,000 distinct CDR3 sequences, 8.5% to 10% being singletons. The specimen sequenced was naive T cells sorted from blood. These receptors were taken from a woman aged 50 to 65 in good health.

This chain uses TRBV20-1 with TRBJ2-2; D not certain. V was trimmed by 0 bases and J by 0 bases, leaving 8 bases between them. The CDR3 loop spans 15 amino acids. Per the germline V gene, CDR1 is DFQATT and CDR2 is SNEGSKA (reference sequence). The CDR3 here is CSARDLSTNTGELFF. The DNA of the CDR3 is TGCAGTGCTAGAGATCTGAGCACGAACACCGGGGAGCTGTTTTTT.

This clonotype was detected only a few times. The rearrangement uses TRBV7-8 and TRBJ2-2; possibly TRBD1 for D (5 bases). V was shortened by 2 bases and J by 1 base, with 8 bases between the two germline ends. This CDR3 has 15 residues. CDR1 SGHVS and CDR2 FQNEAQ come from the germline V gene. The CDR3 loop is CASSLNRWNTGELFF. The DNA for the CDR3 is TGTGCCAGCAGCTTAAACAGGTGGAACACCGGGGAGCTGTTTTTT.

This clonotype was picked up many times. This chain uses TRBV2 with TRBJ2-7; possible D gene TRBD2, 5 bases. The V gene's germline CDR1 is SNHLY and CDR2 FYNNEI. The CDR3 is 16 residues long. V was clipped by 2 bases and J by 0 bases, with 14 bases between them. The CDR3, as DNA: TGTGCCAGCAGTGAAAGGCTAGCTGGTTCCTCCTACGAGCAGTACTTC. Translated: CASSERLAGSSYEQYF.

The J gene is TRBJ1-5, the V gene TRBV7-6; the D is unclear. The CDR3 is made up of 14 amino acids. Trimming cost V 2 bases and J 5 bases, with 10 bases left between them. The germline V gene encodes CDR1 SGHVS and CDR2 FNYEAQ. The CDR3 reads CASSLNNAHQPQHF. CDR3 coding DNA: TGTGCCAGCAGCTTAAATAACGCACATCAGCCCCAGCATTTT.

There are many counts of this clonotype. The V gene is TRBV12-3 or TRBV12-4, the J gene TRBJ1-4; maybe TRBD1 (6 bases). Trimming took 7 bases from V and 5 from J, leaving 14 bases between them. The CDR3 contains 14 residues. Here the CDR3 reads CASTRQGPNEKLFF. In nucleotides, the CDR3 is TGTGCCAGCACCCGTCAGGGGCCAAATGAAAAACTGTTTTTT.

This clonotype was observed at least ten times. The chain couples TRBV7-9 to TRBJ2-5; D is unresolved. Trimming took off 1 base at V and 5 bases at J, with 5 bases between the two ends. The CDR3 covers 12 residues. The V gene's germline CDR1 is SEHNR and CDR2 FQNEAQ (reference sequence). In DNA form, the CDR3 reads TGTGCCAGCAGCTTAGGGAGTGAGACCCAGTACTTC. Residues: CASSLGSETQYF.

This clonotype was detected a few times. This chain uses TRBV5-1 with TRBJ2-1; 9 bases match TRBD1. The CDR3 is made up of 15 amino acids. CDR1 and CDR2 from the germline V gene are SGHRS and YFSETQ. V shed 4 bases, J shed 6 bases, and the junction held 8 bases outside the gene matches. CDR3 amino acids: CASSLTGGGPNEQFF. DNA for the CDR3: TGCGCCAGCAGCCTAACAGGGGGCGGCCCCAATGAGCAGTTCTTC. The full variable domain, in which reference TRBV5-1 and TRBJ2-1 provide the parts outside the CDR3, is KAGVTQTPRYLIKTRGQQVTLSCSPISGHRSVSWYQQTPGQGLQFLFEYFSETQRNKGNFPGRFSGRQFSNSRSEMNVSTLELGDSALYLCASSLTGGGPNEQFFGPGTRLTVL.

This clonotype was seen at least ten times. CDR3 coding DNA: TGCGCCAGCAGCCCCGGGATGAACACTGAAGCTTTCTTT. Residues: CASSPGMNTEAFF. This chain uses TRBV4-1 with TRBJ1-1; D not resolved. V was cut by 4 bases and J by 0 bases, with 6 bases left in between. The CDR3 extends over 13 amino acids. Per germline, CDR1 MGHRA and CDR2 YSYEKL.

There are many counts of this clonotype. V gene TRBV2 combines with J gene TRBJ1-1; D ambiguous. The CDR3 totals 13 residues. V gave up 3 bases and J gave up 6 bases, with 11 bases separating them. Germline CDR1 and CDR2: SNHLY and FYNNEI. The CDR3 is CASSDGRRPEAFF. The CDR3 DNA reads TGTGCCAGCAGTGACGGGCGGAGACCTGAAGCTTTCTTT.

The chain combines TRBV4-1 with TRBJ2-2, with 12 nucleotides matching TRBD2. The CDR3 consists of 18 residues. In germline, CDR1 is MGHRA, CDR2 YSYEKL. V shed 1 base, J shed 7 bases, and the junction held 10 bases outside the gene matches. CDR3 loop: CASSQVGLAGGPGGELFF. The CDR3 nucleotides read TGCGCCAGCAGCCAAGTAGGGCTAGCGGGAGGGCCGGGCGGGGAGCTGTTTTTT.

The chain has TRBV4-1 and TRBJ1-5; 8 nucleotides align to TRBD1. The CDR3 is made up of 16 amino acids. From germline, CDR1 is MGHRA and CDR2 YSYEKL. J gave up 2 bases and V 2 bases, and 5 bases lay outside the gene matches. CDR3 sequence (DNA): TGCGCCAGCAGCCAACAGGGGGCTAGGGGCAATCAGCCCCAGCATTTT. Residues: CASSQQGARGNQPQHF.

This clonotype was observed many times. V is TRBV12-3 or TRBV12-4 and J is TRBJ2-2, with D tentatively TRBD1 (5 bases). V was clipped by 1 base and J by 7 bases, with 7 bases between them. The CDR3 covers 13 residues. The CDR3 DNA is TGTGCCAGCAGTTTAGGCAGGGTCGGGGAGCTGTTTTTT. This encodes CASSLGRVGELFF.

Many counts were recorded for this clonotype. This sequence joins TRBV5-1 and TRBJ2-2; no firm D call. This CDR3 spans 11 amino acids. Germline assignment: CDR1 SGHRS and CDR2 YFSETQ. V dropped 2 bases and J dropped 6 bases, with 2 bases sitting between them. The CDR3 region has the DNA TGCGCCAGCAGCTTACCCGGGGAGCTGTTTTTT. Its protein is CASSLPGELFF.

The chain couples TRBV5-1 to TRBJ2-1; 11 bases fit TRBD2. Germline CDR1 SGHRS, CDR2 YFSETQ. J gave up 6 bases and V 5 bases, and 1 base lay outside the gene matches. CDR3 length: 13 residues. The chain's CDR3 is CASRLAGANEQFF. The CDR3 coding sequence is TGCGCCAGCAGACTAGCGGGAGCCAATGAGCAGTTCTTC.

This clonotype was detected ten times or more. The rearrangement joins TRBV15 to TRBJ1-1, with D tentatively TRBD1 (5 bases). V lost 2 bases to trimming and J lost 4 bases, with 11 bases between them. This CDR3 comprises 14 residues. Germline assignment: CDR1 LNHNV and CDR2 YYDKDF (reference sequence). CDR3 residues: CATSRQTGGTEAFF. The CDR3, as DNA: TGTGCCACCAGCAGACAAACCGGGGGCACTGAAGCTTTCTTT.

This chain uses TRBV5-1 with TRBJ2-7, with 9 bases identical to TRBD1. The germline V gene encodes CDR1 SGHRS and CDR2 YFSETQ. Trimming at V came to 0 bases and at J to 0 bases, leaving 7 bases not matched to a gene. The CDR3 runs to 17 residues. CDR3 amino acids: CASSLGFGTGSSYEQYV. In DNA, the CDR3 is TGCGCCAGCAGCTTGGGATTTGGGACAGGGAGCTCCTACGAGCAGTACGTC.

CDR3: CSARPRLAGGEIEQFF. CDR3 bases: TGCAGTGCTAGGCCCAGACTAGCGGGAGGGGAGATAGAGCAGTTCTTC. V usage is TRBV20-1 and J usage is TRBJ2-1; 14 nucleotides line up with TRBD2. The CDR3 has 16 residues. The germline V gene encodes CDR1 DFQATT and CDR2 SNEGSKA (reference sequence). V was clipped by 3 bases and J by 10 bases; unmatched bases: 11.

The sample holds many counts of this clonotype. The J gene is TRBJ2-2, the V gene TRBV12-3 or TRBV12-4, with D maybe TRBD2 (5 bases). This CDR3 contains 15 residues. The germline V and J ends were trimmed by 4 bases and 1 base, with 10 bases remaining between them. The DNA for the CDR3 is TGTGCCAGCAGTTGGAGGACGGTGAACACCGGGGAGCTGTTTTTT. This translates into CASSWRTVNTGELFF.

This clonotype has at least ten counts. The genes are TRBV10-3 and TRBJ2-3, with D hard to call. CDR1 is ENHRY and CDR2 is SYGVKD in the germline V gene. The CDR3 has 13 residues. Trimming took off 4 bases at V and 4 bases at J, with 9 bases between the two ends. The CDR3 protein is CAISGVSADTQYF. The CDR3 DNA reads TGTGCCATCAGTGGGGTATCCGCAGATACGCAGTATTTT.

This clonotype was seen repeatedly, ten times or more. The J gene is TRBJ2-1, the V gene TRBV7-8, with TRBD2 matching over 11 bases. The V gene end was trimmed by 5 bases and the J gene end by 4 bases; junction bases not matched to a gene: 10. Germline V lookup: CDR1 SGHVS, CDR2 FQNEAQ. The CDR3 covers 17 residues. The CDR3, as DNA: TGTGCCAGCAGCCAATCTCTAGCGGGAGGATATTACAATGAGCAGTTCTTC. Amino acid sequence: CASSQSLAGGYYNEQFF.

This clonotype was observed a handful of times. The rearrangement uses TRBV6-1 and TRBJ2-7, with 9 bases identical to TRBD1. V lost 4 bases to trimming and J lost 6 bases; unmatched junction nucleotides: 4. The CDR3 spans 13 residues. Germline V gene sequence: CDR1 MNHNS, CDR2 SASEGT. CDR3 DNA: TGTGCCAGCAGTGTCGGGACAGGGAGCGAGCAGTACTTC. Protein sequence: CASSVGTGSEQYF.

This clonotype has only a few counts. The CDR3 DNA is TGTGCCAGCAGGGGACAGGGAGCCAAAAACATTCAGTACTTC. It codes for CASRGQGAKNIQYF. V gene TRBV25-1 combines with J gene TRBJ2-4; 9 bases fit TRBD1. The CDR3 sequence is 14 residues long. J lost 0 bases, V lost 6 bases, and 0 bases had no gene match. Germline-derived CDR1 and CDR2 are MGHDK and SYGVNS.

This clonotype was picked up many times. The chain combines TRBV11-3 with TRBJ2-1; 7 positions match TRBD2. V gave up 3 bases and J gave up 2 bases; unmatched junction bases: 10. From germline, CDR1 is SGHNT and CDR2 YENEEA. The CDR3 contains 17 residues. In DNA, the CDR3 is TGTGCCAGCAGCTTGTTTGCGGGAGCCACTACCTACAATGAGCAGTTCTTC. Translated, it gives CASSLFAGATTYNEQFF. Complete variable domain (other parts from reference TRBV11-3 and TRBJ2-1): EAGVVQSPRYKIIEKKQPVAFWCNPISGHNTLYWYLQNLGQGPELLIRYENEEAVDDSQLPKDRFSAERLKGVDSTLKIQPAELGDSAVYLCASSLFAGATTYNEQFFGPGTRLTVL.

The chain has TRBV5-5 and TRBJ2-5, with TRBD1 matching 8 bases. This CDR3 contains 15 residues. Germline trimming cut 1 base from V and 4 bases from J; bases unmatched to any gene: 6. Germline values: CDR1 SGHKS, CDR2 YYEKEE (reference sequence). CDR3 in amino acids: CASSLRTGMRETQYF. In DNA form, the CDR3 reads TGTGCCAGCAGCTTGAGGACAGGGATGAGAGAGACCCAGTACTTC.

This clonotype has a handful of counts. The rearrangement joins TRBV7-9 to TRBJ1-2; 8 bases agree with TRBD1. Germline loops: CDR1 SEHNR, CDR2 FQNEAQ (reference sequence). The CDR3 extends over 15 amino acids. Trimming removed 8 bases from V and 4 bases from J; junction bases left unmatched: 12. This CDR3 is CASHVLGQDGYGYTF. In DNA, the CDR3 is TGTGCCAGCCACGTGTTGGGACAGGACGGCTATGGCTACACCTTC.

This clonotype has just a few counts. The gene calls are TRBV10-3 and TRBJ2-1; 12 positions match TRBD2. J gave up 6 bases and V 3 bases, and 6 bases lay outside the gene matches. The CDR3 totals 16 residues. Germline assignment: CDR1 ENHRY and CDR2 SYGVKD. The CDR3 coding sequence is TGTGCCATCAGTGATCCGACTAGCGGGAGAGGCAATGAGCAGTTCTTC. It specifies CAISDPTSGRGNEQFF.

This clonotype was seen many times. DNA of the CDR3: TGCAGTGCTACTCCCCTTAGAGGAGATACGCAGTATTTT. Its translation is CSATPLRGDTQYF. V is TRBV20-1 and J is TRBJ2-3; D is unresolved. This CDR3 spans 13 amino acids. Trimming took off 4 bases at V and 5 bases at J, with 13 bases between the two ends. From germline, CDR1 is DFQATT and CDR2 SNEGSKA (reference sequence).

The V call is TRBV5-1, the J call TRBJ2-1; 12 nucleotides align to TRBD2. Per the germline V gene, CDR1 is SGHRS and CDR2 is YFSETQ. With V trimmed by 4 bases and J by 4 bases, 6 bases remained unmatched. This CDR3 spans 16 amino acids. CDR3 bases: TGCGCCAGCAGCCCGACTAGCGGGAGCCTATACAATGAGCAGTTCTTC. Its translation: CASSPTSGSLYNEQFF.

This rearrangement joins TRBV19 to TRBJ1-1, with D tentatively TRBD1 (6 bases). Trimming removed 5 bases at V and 3 bases at J, with 13 bases between. The CDR3 consists of 14 residues. From germline, CDR1 is LNHDA and CDR2 SQIVND (reference sequence). The CDR3 DNA reads as TGTGCCAGTAGTCTAACCAGGGGCTACACTGAAGCTTTCTTT. Amino acid sequence: CASSLTRGYTEAFF.

This clonotype has a count of ten or more. The J gene is TRBJ2-3, the V gene TRBV5-1, with TRBD2 matching 9 bases. V was pared by 5 bases and J by 3 bases, with 4 bases of the junction left unmatched. The CDR3 runs to 14 residues. CDR1 and CDR2 (germline): SGHRS, YFSETQ. CDR3 loop: CASRLAGVTDTQYF. Written as DNA, the CDR3 is TGCGCCAGCAGATTAGCGGGAGTGACAGATACGCAGTATTTT.

Notes on this clonotype: One junction end disagrees with the germline gene, perhaps due to a read error. The chain links TRBV12-3 or TRBV12-4 to TRBJ2-1, with 7 bases that match TRBD2. CDR3 length equals 15 residues. The CDR3 sequence is CTSSRGEGNYNEQFF. The CDR3 DNA is TGTACCAGCAGTCGAGGGGAGGGGAACTACAATGAGCAGTTCTTC.

This chain joins TRBV7-7 and TRBJ2-1; D assignment may be TRBD1 or TRBD2 (6 bases each). Trimming pared 2 bases from V and 8 bases from J, leaving 22 bases between. Per the germline V gene, CDR1 is SSHAT and CDR2 is FNYEAQ (reference sequence). This CDR3 spans 17 amino acids. In DNA form, the CDR3 reads TGTGCCAGCAGCTTAAGGGGGTCTGGAGGGCCAGGGGATGAGCAGTTCTTC. As protein: CASSLRGSGGPGDEQFF.